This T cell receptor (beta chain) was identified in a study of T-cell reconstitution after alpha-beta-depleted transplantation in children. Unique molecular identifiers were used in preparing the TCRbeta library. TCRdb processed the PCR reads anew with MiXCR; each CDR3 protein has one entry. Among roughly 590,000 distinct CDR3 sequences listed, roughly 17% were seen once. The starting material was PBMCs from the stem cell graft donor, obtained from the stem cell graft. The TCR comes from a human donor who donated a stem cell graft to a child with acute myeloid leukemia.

The CDR3 DNA is TGTGCCAGCAGCAAAGTGGGTAGTTCTTCCGAGCAGTACGTC. Its protein is CASSKVGSSSEQYV. The chain joins TRBV21-1 to TRBJ2-7. TRBV21-1 is a pseudogene. This CDR3 comprises 14 residues.